This T cell receptor (beta chain) was profiled in a study of blood T cell repertoires in COVID-19. Assay: immunoSEQ multiplex PCR; the TCRdb copy retains only in-frame clones and omits some. Of about 190,000 clones listed, around 83% are singletons. V was cut by 2 bases and J by 0 bases, with 7 bases left in between. Germline loops: CDR1 SGHTA, CDR2 FQGTGA. This CDR3 is built from 14 residues. V and J are TRBV7-3 and TRBJ1-2; no reliable D call. This clonotype was sampled from a woman between 40 and 55 years old with acute or convalescent COVID-19. The sequencing input was peripheral blood. CDR3 nucleotide sequence: TGTGCCAGCAGCTTAGGGCCGGCTAACTATGGCTACACCTTC. Its protein is CASSLGPANYGYTF. The full variable domain, its missing parts supplied by reference TRBV7-3 and TRBJ1-2, is GAGVSQTPSNKVTEKGKYVELRCDPISGHTALYWYRQSLGQGPEFLIYFQGTGAADDSGLPNDRFFAVRPEGSVSTLKIQRTERGDSAVYLCASSLGPANYGYTFGSGTRLTVV.